Shown below are 19 T cell receptor beta chains from a single sample sequenced in a study of T cells after somatic rescue of genetic block. The method was immunoSEQ multiplex PCR; TCRdb's version includes in-frame clones alone and lacks a portion of them. The sample contains approximately 8,000 clones, 65% to 90% of which appear only once. The source material was peripheral blood mononuclear cells (PBMCs). The source is a boy aged 5-17 years.

This chain links TRBV19 with TRBJ1-6; TRBD1 aligns across 9 bases. Germline V gene sequence: CDR1 LNHDA, CDR2 SQIVND (reference sequence). The CDR3 loop spans 14 amino acids. Trimming took 5 bases from V and 8 from J; bases not matched to a gene: 4. The CDR3 loop is CASSRDRVDSPLHF. The CDR3 DNA reads TGTGCCAGTAGTCGGGACAGGGTGGATTCACCCCTCCACTTT.

This chain joins TRBV9 and TRBJ2-3; 7 nucleotides align to TRBD2. This CDR3 spans 19 amino acids. Germline trimming cut 0 bases from V and 6 bases from J; bases unmatched to any gene: 19. Germline CDR1 and CDR2: SGDLS and YYNGEE. CDR3 protein: CASSVATWATGGVSDTQYF. CDR3 coding DNA: TGTGCCAGCAGCGTAGCTACTTGGGCTACGGGAGGAGTTTCCGATACGCAGTATTTT.

This sequence joins TRBV5-1 and TRBJ2-7; D not certain. The germline V gene has CDR1 SGHRS and CDR2 YFSETQ. V was pared by 4 bases and J by 5 bases, with 19 bases between. The CDR3 sequence is 15 residues long. The CDR3 nucleotides read TGCGCCAGCAGCCAGAGACATCGAGATCATCACGAGCAGTACTTC. Translated, it gives CASSQRHRDHHEQYF.

By frequency in the sample, this clone is hyperexpanded. The chain couples TRBV29-1 to TRBJ2-1; D might be TRBD2 (6 bases). Germline V gene lookup returns CDR1 SQVTM and CDR2 ANQGSEA. Trimming stripped 5 bases from V and 2 bases from J, with 13 bases between. The CDR3 loop spans 14 amino acids. This CDR3 is CSVIGRGTYNEQFF. CDR3 nucleotides: TGCAGCGTTATCGGGAGAGGAACCTACAATGAGCAGTTCTTC.

This chain uses TRBV18 with TRBJ1-4; no definite D call. CDR1 is KGHSH, CDR2 LQKENI, per germline. The CDR3 is 14 amino acids. V dropped 6 bases and J dropped 0 bases, with 8 bases sitting between them. This CDR3 reads CASSDTSTNEKLFF. The CDR3 nucleotides are TGTGCCAGCTCTGACACTTCAACTAATGAAAAACTGTTTTTT.

In its sample, this clone was seen a few times. The J gene is TRBJ1-2, the V gene TRBV5-1; D is ambiguous. With 7 bases removed from V and 8 bases from J, the gap between germline ends came to 21 bases. CDR3 length equals 14 residues. CDR1 SGHRS and CDR2 YFSETQ come from the germline V gene. The CDR3 nucleotides read TGCGCCAGCGGATTCCTTCAGGCAACGGAAGGCTACACCTTC. Encoded protein: CASGFLQATEGYTF.

The chain uses TRBV18 and TRBJ1-5, with 8 bases matching TRBD1. The CDR3 covers 15 residues. J gave up 3 bases and V 3 bases, and 4 bases lay outside the gene matches. Germline V gene lookup returns CDR1 KGHSH and CDR2 LQKENI. The CDR3 reads CASSPMTGDNQPQHF. CDR3 sequence (DNA): TGTGCCAGCTCACCTATGACAGGGGACAATCAGCCCCAGCATTTT.

V is TRBV4-3 and J is TRBJ2-3; D gene unclear. CDR3 length: 15 amino acids. The germline V gene encodes CDR1 LGHNA and CDR2 YSLEER. V shed 0 bases and J shed 5 bases, with 12 bases lying between them. CDR3 in amino acids: CASSQDGRWGDTQYF. The CDR3 coding sequence is TGCGCCAGCAGCCAAGACGGGCGATGGGGAGATACGCAGTATTTT.

This clone was counted only a few times. The chain is built from TRBV19 and TRBJ2-3; 9 bases map to TRBD2. The junction had 9 bases not matched to a gene; V was cut back by 6 bases and J by 5 bases. Per the germline V gene, CDR1 is LNHDA and CDR2 is SQIVND (reference sequence). This CDR3 spans 15 amino acids. The CDR3 sequence: CASSSLGLAIDTQYF. The CDR3 DNA is TGTGCCAGTAGCTCTCTGGGACTAGCTATAGATACGCAGTATTTT.

This rearrangement joins TRBV11-2 to TRBJ2-3; a weak D match, TRBD1 (5 bases). The V gene's germline CDR1 is SGHAT and CDR2 FQNNGV. Trimming took off 5 bases at V and 4 bases at J, with 13 bases between the two ends. The length of the CDR3 is 14 residues. This CDR3 is CASSTGSSADTQYF. As DNA, the CDR3 is TGTGCCAGCAGCACAGGTAGCTCCGCAGATACGCAGTATTTT.

The gene calls are TRBV19 and TRBJ1-3; possibly TRBD1 for D (6 bases). This CDR3 contains 16 residues. Germline V gene sequence: CDR1 LNHDA, CDR2 SQIVND (reference sequence). The V and J ends lost 1 base and 0 bases respectively, with 10 bases between them. DNA of the CDR3: TGTGCCAGTAGTATAGTCGGGACACACTCTGGAAACACCATATATTTT. Encoded protein: CASSIVGTHSGNTIYF.

The rearrangement joins TRBV7-9 to TRBJ1-1; 10 bases line up with TRBD1. Germline loops: CDR1 SEHNR, CDR2 FQNEAQ (reference sequence). Losses at the gene ends were 5 bases for V and 1 base for J; bases not matched to a gene: 4. This CDR3 contains 15 residues. The CDR3 DNA reads as TGTGCCAGCAGCCCTTGGGACAGGGGGAACACTGAAGCTTTCTTT. Its translation is CASSPWDRGNTEAFF.

The chain is built from TRBV28 and TRBJ1-1, with D unclear. CDR3 size: 16 residues. The germline V and J ends were trimmed by 2 bases and 0 bases, with 13 bases remaining between them. Germline V gene lookup returns CDR1 MDHEN and CDR2 SYDVKM. DNA for the CDR3: TGTGCCAGCAGTTTAGAATACACACAGATGAACACTGAAGCTTTCTTT. Amino acids: CASSLEYTQMNTEAFF.

The V gene is TRBV7-3, the J gene TRBJ2-1; D remains unclear. Looked up from germline, CDR1 is SGHTA and CDR2 is FQGTGA. Trimming cost V 0 bases and J 0 bases, with 3 bases left between them. The CDR3 is 14 amino acids. CDR3 loop: CASSLTNSYNEQFF. In DNA form, the CDR3 reads TGTGCCAGCAGCTTAACGAACTCCTACAATGAGCAGTTCTTC.

J is TRBJ1-1 and V is TRBV7-3; D remains ambiguous. V was cut by 1 base and J by 11 bases, with 20 bases left in between. The CDR3 loop spans 15 amino acids. Per the germline V gene, CDR1 is SGHTA and CDR2 is FQGTGA. CDR3 region: CASSLRKSGNPGAFF. The CDR3 nucleotides are TGTGCCAGCAGCTTAAGGAAGTCCGGAAACCCGGGGGCTTTCTTT.

This chain joins TRBV7-9 and TRBJ2-1; TRBD2 agrees at 13 bases. J lost 4 bases, V lost 5 bases, and 11 bases had no gene match. CDR1 and CDR2 from the germline V gene are SEHNR and FQNEAQ (reference sequence). CDR3 length: 18 residues. CDR3 loop: CASSQGLAGVSSYNEQFF. DNA of the CDR3: TGTGCCAGCAGCCAAGGACTAGCGGGAGTATCATCTTACAATGAGCAGTTCTTC.

This rearrangement joins TRBV5-1 to TRBJ2-1; maybe TRBD2 (5 bases). Germline lookup yields CDR1 SGHRS and CDR2 YFSETQ. Between the trimmed V and J ends, which lost 0 bases and 5 bases, there was a span of 9 bases. The CDR3 spans 14 residues. CDR3 sequence: CASSLGMGDNEQFF. The DNA for the CDR3 is TGCGCCAGCAGCTTGGGGATGGGAGACAATGAGCAGTTCTTC.

J is TRBJ2-6 and V is TRBV7-2, with unresolved D. CDR3 length: 15 residues. Deletions cut 3 bases from V and 4 bases from J, with 10 bases between. The V gene's germline CDR1 is SGHTA and CDR2 FQGNSA. The CDR3 sequence: CASSFQAVGANVLTF. In nucleotides, the CDR3 is TGTGCCAGCAGCTTTCAGGCTGTGGGGGCCAACGTCCTGACTTTC.

In this sample, this clone is medium-sized (0.01 to 0.1%). The chain is built from TRBV5-1 and TRBJ2-5, with a tentative D call TRBD2 (5 bases). The germline CDR1 and CDR2 sequences are SGHRS and YFSETQ. Trimming took off 3 bases at V and 1 base at J, with 13 bases between the two ends. The CDR3 covers 15 residues. The CDR3 spells CASSSSGLVQETQYF. The DNA for the CDR3 is TGCGCCAGCAGCTCCTCAGGACTTGTCCAAGAGACCCAGTACTTC.